Many counts were recorded for the clone carrying this T cell receptor (beta chain). The data derive from a study of T cells in Graves' hyperthyroidism and ophthalmopathy. The CDR3 regions of TCR beta were amplified from RNA transcripts. First-round RT-PCR of the TCR CDR3 relied on the HTBI primer set. TCRdb passed the multiplex PCR reads through MiXCR, listing each CDR3 protein once. There are under 350,000 distinct CDR3 sequences in the sample; roughly 18% occur only once, and around 50% lies in the top ten. Trimming removed 2 bases from V and 6 bases from J, with 16 bases in between. This CDR3 comprises 15 residues.

The chain employs TRBV12-3 or TRBV12-4 and TRBJ1-2; a weak D match, TRBD1 (5 bases). This clonotype was obtained from a woman aged 50 to 60 with Graves' hyperthyroidism. The sample was blood. The CDR3 protein is CASSLRMDKKNGYTF. CDR3 bases: TGTGCCAGCAGTTTACGGATGGACAAAAAGAATGGCTACACCTTC.